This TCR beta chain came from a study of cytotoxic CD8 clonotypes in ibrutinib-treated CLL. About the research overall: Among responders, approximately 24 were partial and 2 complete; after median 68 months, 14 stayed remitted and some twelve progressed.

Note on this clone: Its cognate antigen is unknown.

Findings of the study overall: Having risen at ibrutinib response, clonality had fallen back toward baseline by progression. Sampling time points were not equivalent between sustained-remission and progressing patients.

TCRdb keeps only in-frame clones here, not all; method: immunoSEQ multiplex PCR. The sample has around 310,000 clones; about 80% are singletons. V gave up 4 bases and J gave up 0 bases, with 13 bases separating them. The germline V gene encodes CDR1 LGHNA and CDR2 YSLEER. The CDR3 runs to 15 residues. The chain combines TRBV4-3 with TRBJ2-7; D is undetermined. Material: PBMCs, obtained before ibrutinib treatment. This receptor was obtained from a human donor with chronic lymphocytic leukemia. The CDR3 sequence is CASSLQRIASYEQYF. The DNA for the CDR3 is TGCGCCAGCAGCCTGCAGAGAATCGCCTCCTACGAGCAGTACTTC.